This section outlines one TCR beta chain sequence together with its context. Authors' methods: Estimated nucleated cell counts came from reference gene primer amplification. The repertoire was sequenced with immunoSEQ multiplex PCR; TCRdb's copy has only in-frame clones and lacks some. Clone size and V and J calls were adopted from that table, with D and trimming inferred from the DNA. The sample holds roughly 150,000 clones, approximately 87% seen once. This entry is derived from a study of blood T cell repertoires in COVID-19. Study details: Researchers got acute and convalescent COVID-19 samples from the United States, Italy and Spain. Sample material is recorded as cDNA or gDNA derived from T cells, B-cell-depleted T cells, or PBMCs.

Sequenced sample: peripheral blood. The sequence was collected from a woman in her sixties or seventies with acute or convalescent COVID-19.

The CDR3 DNA is TGCGCCAGCAGCCCCCAACGTGTGACAGGGGCATGGTGGGCCTCCTACGAGCAGTACTTC. Protein sequence: CASSPQRVTGAWWASYEQYF. The chain has TRBV4-1 and TRBJ2-7; the match to TRBD1 covers 8 bases. The V and J ends lost 4 bases and 0 bases, in that order; junction bases with no gene match: 20. The germline V gene encodes CDR1 MGHRA and CDR2 YSYEKL. This CDR3 is built from 20 residues.